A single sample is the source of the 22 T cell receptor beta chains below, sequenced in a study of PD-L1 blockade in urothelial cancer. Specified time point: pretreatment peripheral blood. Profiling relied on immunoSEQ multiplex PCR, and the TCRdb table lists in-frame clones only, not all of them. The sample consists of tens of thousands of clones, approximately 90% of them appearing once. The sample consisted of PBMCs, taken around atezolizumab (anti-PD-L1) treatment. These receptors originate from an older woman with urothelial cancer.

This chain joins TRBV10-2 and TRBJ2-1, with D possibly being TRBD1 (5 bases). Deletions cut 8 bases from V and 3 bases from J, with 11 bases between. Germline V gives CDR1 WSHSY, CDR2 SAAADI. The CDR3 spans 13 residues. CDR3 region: CASGAVFYNEQFF. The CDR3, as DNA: TGCGCCAGCGGGGCGGTTTTCTACAATGAGCAGTTCTTC.

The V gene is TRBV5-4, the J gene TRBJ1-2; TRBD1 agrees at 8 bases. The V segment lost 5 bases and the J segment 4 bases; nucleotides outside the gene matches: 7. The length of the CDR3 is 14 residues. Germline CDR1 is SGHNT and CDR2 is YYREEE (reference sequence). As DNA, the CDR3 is TGTGCCAGCAGATCGGGACAGGCTTCCTATGGCTACACCTTC. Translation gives CASRSGQASYGYTF.

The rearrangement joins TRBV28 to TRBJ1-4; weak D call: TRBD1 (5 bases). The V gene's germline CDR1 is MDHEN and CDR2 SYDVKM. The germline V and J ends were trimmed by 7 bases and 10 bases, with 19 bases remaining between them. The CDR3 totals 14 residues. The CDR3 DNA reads TGTGCCAGCATTCAAGACAGCCTGCAGGGAAAACTGTTTTTT. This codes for CASIQDSLQGKLFF.

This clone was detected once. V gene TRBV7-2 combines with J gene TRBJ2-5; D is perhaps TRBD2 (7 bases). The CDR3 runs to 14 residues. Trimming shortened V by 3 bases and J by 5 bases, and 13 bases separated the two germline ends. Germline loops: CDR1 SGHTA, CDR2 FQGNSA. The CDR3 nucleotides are TGTGCCAGCAGCTTTTGGGGGGGCCAGGAGACCCAGTACTTC. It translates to CASSFWGGQETQYF. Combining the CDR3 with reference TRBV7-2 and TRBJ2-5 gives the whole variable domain GAGVSQSPSNKVTEKGKDVELRCDPISGHTALYWYRQSLGQGLEFLIYFQGNSAPDKSGLPSDRFSAERTGGSVSTLTIQRTQQEDSAVYLCASSFWGGQETQYFGPGTRLLVL.

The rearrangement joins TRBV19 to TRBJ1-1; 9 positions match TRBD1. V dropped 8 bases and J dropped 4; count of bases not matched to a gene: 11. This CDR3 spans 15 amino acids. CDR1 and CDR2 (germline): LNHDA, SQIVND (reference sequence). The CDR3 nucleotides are TGTGCCAGTGGCAACAGGGGGCTTAGCGGCACTGAAGCTTTCTTT. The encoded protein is CASGNRGLSGTEAFF.

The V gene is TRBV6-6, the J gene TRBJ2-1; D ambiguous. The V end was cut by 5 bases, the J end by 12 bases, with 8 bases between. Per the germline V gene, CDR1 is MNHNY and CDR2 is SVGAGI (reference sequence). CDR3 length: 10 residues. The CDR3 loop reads CASSNIVQFF. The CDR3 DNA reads TGTGCCAGCAGTAATATCGTGCAGTTCTTC.

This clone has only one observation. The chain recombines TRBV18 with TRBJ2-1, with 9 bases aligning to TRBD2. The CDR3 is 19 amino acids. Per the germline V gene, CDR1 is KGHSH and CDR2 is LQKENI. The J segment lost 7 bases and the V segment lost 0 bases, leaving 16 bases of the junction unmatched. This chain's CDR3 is CASSPPSSGNRRGGNEQFF. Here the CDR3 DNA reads TGTGCCAGCTCACCACCATCTAGCGGGAACCGGAGAGGGGGAAATGAGCAGTTCTTC. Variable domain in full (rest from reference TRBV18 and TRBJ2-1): NAGVMQNPRHLVRRRGQEARLRCSPMKGHSHVYWYRQLPEEGLKFMVYLQKENIIDESGMPKERFSAEFPKEGPSILRIQQVVRGDSAAYFCASSPPSSGNRRGGNEQFFGPGTRLTVL.

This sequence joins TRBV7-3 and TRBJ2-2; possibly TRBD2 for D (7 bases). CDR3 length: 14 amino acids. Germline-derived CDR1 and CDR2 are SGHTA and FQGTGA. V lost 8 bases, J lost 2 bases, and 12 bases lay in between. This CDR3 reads CASAGGRNTGELFF. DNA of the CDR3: TGTGCCAGCGCCGGGGGGCGAAACACCGGGGAGCTGTTTTTT.

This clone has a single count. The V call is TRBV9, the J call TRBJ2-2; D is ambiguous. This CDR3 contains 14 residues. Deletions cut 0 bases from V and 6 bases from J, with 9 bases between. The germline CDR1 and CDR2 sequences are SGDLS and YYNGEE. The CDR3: CASSVATRAGELFF. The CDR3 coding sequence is TGTGCCAGCAGCGTAGCTACGCGTGCCGGGGAGCTGTTTTTT.

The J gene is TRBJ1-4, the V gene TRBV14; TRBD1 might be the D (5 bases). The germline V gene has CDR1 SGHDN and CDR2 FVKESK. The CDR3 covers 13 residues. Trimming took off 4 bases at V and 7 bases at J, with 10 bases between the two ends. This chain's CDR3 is CASSRVRVEKLFF. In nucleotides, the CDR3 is TGTGCCAGCAGCCGAGTCAGGGTTGAAAAACTGTTTTTT.

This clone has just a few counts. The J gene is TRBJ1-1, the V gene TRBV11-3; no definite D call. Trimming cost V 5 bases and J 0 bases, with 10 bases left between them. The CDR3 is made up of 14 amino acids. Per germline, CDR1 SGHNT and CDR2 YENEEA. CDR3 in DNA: TGTGCCAGCAGCCGGGGAGCGATGAACACTGAAGCTTTCTTT. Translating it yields CASSRGAMNTEAFF. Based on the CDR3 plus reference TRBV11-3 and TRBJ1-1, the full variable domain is EAGVVQSPRYKIIEKKQPVAFWCNPISGHNTLYWYLQNLGQGPELLIRYENEEAVDDSQLPKDRFSAERLKGVDSTLKIQPAELGDSAVYLCASSRGAMNTEAFFGQGTRLTVV.

CDR3 in amino acids: CAQAEYNEQFF. For the CDR3, the DNA is TGCGCACAGGCAGAGTACAATGAGCAGTTCTTC. V and J are TRBV29-1 and TRBJ2-1, with D perhaps matching TRBD1 (5 bases). CDR3 size: 11 residues. CDR1 is SQVTM and CDR2 is ANQGSEA in the germline V gene.

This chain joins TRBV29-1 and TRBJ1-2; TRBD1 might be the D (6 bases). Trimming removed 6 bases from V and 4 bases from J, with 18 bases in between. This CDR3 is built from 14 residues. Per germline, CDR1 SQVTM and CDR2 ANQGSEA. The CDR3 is CSVRSGGGSYGYTF. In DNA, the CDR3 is TGCAGCGTCCGTTCCGGGGGCGGGAGCTATGGCTACACCTTC.

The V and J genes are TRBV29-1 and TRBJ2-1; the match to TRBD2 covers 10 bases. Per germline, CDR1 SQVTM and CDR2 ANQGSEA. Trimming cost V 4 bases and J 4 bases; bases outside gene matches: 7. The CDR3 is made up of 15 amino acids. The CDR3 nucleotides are TGCAGCGTTGTCGGAGCGGGGGGGTTTTACAATGAGCAGTTCTTC. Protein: CSVVGAGGFYNEQFF.

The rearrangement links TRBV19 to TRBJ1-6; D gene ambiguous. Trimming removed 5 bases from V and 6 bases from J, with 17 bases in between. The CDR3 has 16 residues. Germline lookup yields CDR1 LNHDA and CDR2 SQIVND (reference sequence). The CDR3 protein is CASSEGSPTGNSPLHF. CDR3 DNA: TGTGCCAGTAGTGAGGGCAGCCCGACCGGTAATTCACCCCTCCACTTT. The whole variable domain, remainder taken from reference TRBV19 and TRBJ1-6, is DGGITQSPKYLFRKEGQNVTLSCEQNLNHDAMYWYRQDPGQGLRLIYYSQIVNDFQKGDIAEGYSVSREKKESFPLTVTSAQKNPTAFYLCASSEGSPTGNSPLHFGNGTRLTVT.

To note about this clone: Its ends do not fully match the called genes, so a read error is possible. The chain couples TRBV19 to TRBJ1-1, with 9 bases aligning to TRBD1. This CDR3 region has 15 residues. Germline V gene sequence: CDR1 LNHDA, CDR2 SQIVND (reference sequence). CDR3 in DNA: TGTGCCAGTAGTACCGGACAGGGGCGGTTTGGAGGGCCTGTCTTT. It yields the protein CASSTGQGRFGGPVF.

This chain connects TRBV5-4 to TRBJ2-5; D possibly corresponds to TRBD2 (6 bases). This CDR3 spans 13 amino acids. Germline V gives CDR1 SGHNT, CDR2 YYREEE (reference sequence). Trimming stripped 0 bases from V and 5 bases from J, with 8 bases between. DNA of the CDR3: TGTGCCAGCAGCTTGGGGGGGGTGGAGACCCAGTACTTC. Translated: CASSLGGVETQYF.

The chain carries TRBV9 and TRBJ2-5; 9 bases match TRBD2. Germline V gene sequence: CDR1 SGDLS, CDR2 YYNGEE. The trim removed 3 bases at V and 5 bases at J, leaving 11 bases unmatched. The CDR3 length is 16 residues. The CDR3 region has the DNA TGTGCCAGCAGCGAGTGGGGCGGGGGGGCTTTCGAGACCCAGTACTTC. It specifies CASSEWGGGAFETQYF.

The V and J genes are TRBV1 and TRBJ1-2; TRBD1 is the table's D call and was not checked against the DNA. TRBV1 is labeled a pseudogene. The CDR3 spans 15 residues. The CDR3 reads CTSTREYELNYGYTF. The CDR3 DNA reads TGCACCAGTACCAGGGAATACGAACTTAACTATGGCTACACCTTC.

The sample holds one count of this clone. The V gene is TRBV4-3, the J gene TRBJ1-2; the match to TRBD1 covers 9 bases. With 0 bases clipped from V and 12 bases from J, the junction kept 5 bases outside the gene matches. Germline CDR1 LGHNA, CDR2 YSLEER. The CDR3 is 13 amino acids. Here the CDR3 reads CASSQDRDRVDTF. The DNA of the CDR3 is TGCGCCAGCAGCCAAGACCGGGACAGGGTGGACACCTTC.

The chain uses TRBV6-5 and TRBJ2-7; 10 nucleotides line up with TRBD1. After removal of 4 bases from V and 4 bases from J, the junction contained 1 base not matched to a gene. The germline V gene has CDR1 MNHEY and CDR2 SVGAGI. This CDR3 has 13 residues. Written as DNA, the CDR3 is TGTGCCAGCAGTTGGGACAGGGGTTACGAGCAGTACTTC. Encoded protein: CASSWDRGYEQYF.

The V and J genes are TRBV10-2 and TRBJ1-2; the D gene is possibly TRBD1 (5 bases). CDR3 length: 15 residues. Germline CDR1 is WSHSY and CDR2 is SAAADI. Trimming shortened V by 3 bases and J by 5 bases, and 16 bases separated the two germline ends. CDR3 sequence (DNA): TGCGCCAGCAGTGACAGGGTCCCGTCCCCTTATGGCTACACCTTC. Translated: CASSDRVPSPYGYTF.